The clone carrying this TCR beta chain was observed a handful of times. TCRdb recomputed calls from the 5' RACE reads with MiXCR, one row per CDR3 protein. The sample holds around 530,000 distinct CDR3 sequences, nearly 15% seen once. This specimen belongs to a study of identical twins. The V segment lost 5 bases and the J segment 6 bases; nucleotides outside the gene matches: 13. Germline V gene data show CDR1 as SEHNR and CDR2 as FQNEAQ (reference sequence). CDR3 length equals 16 residues. A further study also used this sample, focusing on yellow fever vaccine responses in identical twins.

Sequencing input: CD4+ T cells sorted from blood. The source is a woman under 30 in good health. The chain employs TRBV7-9 and TRBJ2-7, with TRBD1 identical over 10 bases. For the CDR3, the DNA is TGTGCCAGCAGCACCCCGACCGGGACAGGGGATGGCGAGCAGTACTTC. Amino acid sequence: CASSTPTGTGDGEQYF.